This is a list of T cell receptor beta chains from one sample in a study of CD8 T cells in ankylosing spondylitis. TCRdb fed the 5' RACE reads into MiXCR, producing one record per CDR3 protein. The top ten hold about 6.8% of the sample, which has about 240,000 distinct CDR3 sequences, over 8.5% seen once. The sequenced material came from blood, either unsorted or a sorted T cell fraction (not recorded which). These receptors came from a male donor with ankylosing spondylitis or in good health (not recorded which). Each CDR3 is given with its conserved first and last residue. A D gene is named only where the DNA matches it firmly. Clone size appears in some rows only: once, few, many, or a class for an expanded clone.

j_call: TRBJ2-2; clone_size: many; v_call: TRBV21-1; d_call: .; cdr3_aa: CASSHREGEEGGELFF; cdr3_nt: TGTGCCAGCAGCCACAGGGAGGGGGAGGAAGGCGGGGAGCTGTTTTTT
j_call: TRBJ2-7; clone_size: many; v_call: TRBV5-1; d_call: .; cdr3_aa: CASSSNRDSYEQYF; cdr3_nt: TGCGCCAGCAGCTCTAACAGGGACTCCTACGAGCAGTACTTC
j_call: TRBJ2-2; clone_size: many; v_call: TRBV12-3/TRBV12-4; d_call: TRBD2; cdr3_aa: CASSLWGTSGELFF; cdr3_nt: TGTGCCAGCAGTTTATGGGGGACTAGCGGGGAGCTGTTTTTT
j_call: TRBJ2-6; clone_size: .; v_call: TRBV29-1; d_call: .; cdr3_aa: CSAPMTVRGSGANVLTF; cdr3_nt: TGCAGCGCGCCCATGACAGTGAGGGGGTCTGGGGCCAACGTCCTGACTTTC
j_call: TRBJ1-1; clone_size: once; v_call: TRBV29-1; d_call: TRBD1; cdr3_aa: CSVQGQLNTEAFF; cdr3_nt: TGCAGCGTTCAGGGACAGTTGAACACTGAAGCTTTCTTT
j_call: TRBJ1-3; clone_size: few; v_call: TRBV7-2; d_call: .; cdr3_aa: CASSLVGGGNTIYF; cdr3_nt: TGTGCCAGCAGCTTGGTGGGGGGCGGAAACACCATATATTTT
j_call: TRBJ2-1; clone_size: .; v_call: TRBV30; d_call: .; cdr3_aa: CAWRQRWGKTLNEQFF; cdr3_nt: TGTGCCTGGAGGCAGAGATGGGGCAAGACCCTAAATGAGCAGTTCTTC
j_call: TRBJ1-1; clone_size: .; v_call: TRBV18; d_call: .; cdr3_aa: CASSPSSELNTEAFF; cdr3_nt: TGTGCCAGCTCACCTTCCTCAGAACTGAACACTGAAGCTTTCTTT
j_call: TRBJ2-7; clone_size: few; v_call: TRBV15; d_call: .; cdr3_aa: CATSRDQYYEQYF; cdr3_nt: TGTGCCACCAGCAGAGATCAATACTACGAGCAGTACTTC
j_call: TRBJ2-3; clone_size: .; v_call: TRBV29-1; d_call: TRBD1; cdr3_aa: CSVEGQSTDTQYF; cdr3_nt: TGCAGCGTTGAGGGACAGTCCACAGATACGCAGTATTTT
j_call: TRBJ1-1; clone_size: many; v_call: TRBV20-1; d_call: TRBD1; cdr3_aa: CSAPTGAMNTEAFF; cdr3_nt: TGCAGTGCTCCCACAGGGGCGATGAACACTGAAGCTTTCTTT
j_call: TRBJ2-7; clone_size: many; v_call: TRBV6-5; d_call: .; cdr3_aa: CASSLGGTTGTHPYEQYF; cdr3_nt: TGTGCCAGCAGTTTGGGTGGGACGACCGGGACTCATCCCTACGAGCAGTACTTC
j_call: TRBJ1-4; clone_size: many; v_call: TRBV12-3/TRBV12-4; d_call: .; cdr3_aa: CASILTGSNEKLFF; cdr3_nt: TGTGCCAGCATCCTGACCGGGAGTAATGAAAAACTGTTTTTT
j_call: TRBJ1-1; clone_size: .; v_call: TRBV5-5; d_call: .; cdr3_aa: CASSQVGGHSLSKAFF; cdr3_nt: TGTGCCAGCAGCCAGGTCGGGGGCCATTCTCTATCAAAAGCTTTCTTT
j_call: TRBJ1-5; clone_size: .; v_call: TRBV19; d_call: .; cdr3_aa: CASIGRGDSNQPQHF; cdr3_nt: TGTGCCAGTATAGGGAGGGGAGACAGCAATCAGCCCCAGCATTTT
j_call: TRBJ2-1; clone_size: many; v_call: TRBV5-6; d_call: .; cdr3_aa: CASSLYGVTSSYNEQFF; cdr3_nt: TGTGCCAGCAGCTTGTATGGAGTCACGAGCTCCTACAATGAGCAGTTCTTC
j_call: TRBJ2-6; clone_size: many; v_call: TRBV20-1; d_call: .; cdr3_aa: CSVHSGANVLTF; cdr3_nt: TGCAGTGTTCACTCTGGGGCCAACGTCCTGACTTTC
j_call: TRBJ2-1; clone_size: .; v_call: TRBV10-3; d_call: TRBD2; cdr3_aa: CAISASGGEYNEQFF; cdr3_nt: TGTGCCATCAGTGCTAGCGGGGGGGAATACAATGAGCAGTTCTTC
j_call: TRBJ1-4; clone_size: many; v_call: TRBV4-2; d_call: .; cdr3_aa: CASSQAEVAGEKLFF; cdr3_nt: TGTGCCAGCAGCCAAGCTGAGGTGGCGGGCGAAAAACTGTTTTTT
j_call: TRBJ2-1; clone_size: many; v_call: TRBV7-2; d_call: TRBD2; cdr3_aa: CASSTQSVTSDQFF; cdr3_nt: TGTGCCAGCAGCACCCAGAGCGTTACTAGCGACCAGTTCTTC
j_call: TRBJ1-6; clone_size: many; v_call: TRBV5-1; d_call: .; cdr3_aa: CASSLAGGYSPLHF; cdr3_nt: TGCGCCAGCAGCTTGGCCGGGGGATATTCACCCCTCCACTTT
j_call: TRBJ2-1; clone_size: .; v_call: TRBV12-3/TRBV12-4; d_call: .; cdr3_aa: CASRRPGSYNEQFF; cdr3_nt: TGTGCCAGCCGCCGGCCGGGCTCCTACAATGAGCAGTTCTTC
j_call: TRBJ1-1; clone_size: few; v_call: TRBV20-1; d_call: TRBD1; cdr3_aa: CSASPDRVIRLNTEAFF; cdr3_nt: TGCAGTGCTAGCCCGGACAGGGTGATTCGTTTAAACACTGAAGCTTTCTTT
j_call: TRBJ2-3; clone_size: .; v_call: TRBV7-2; d_call: TRBD2; cdr3_aa: CASSLVGGGRDTQYF; cdr3_nt: TGTGCCAGCAGCTTAGTGGGCGGGGGGAGGGATACGCAGTATTTT
j_call: TRBJ1-2; clone_size: many; v_call: TRBV10-3; d_call: TRBD1; cdr3_aa: CAISESTGKANYGYTF; cdr3_nt: TGTGCCATCAGTGAGTCGACAGGGAAGGCTAACTATGGCTACACCTTC
j_call: TRBJ2-5; clone_size: .; v_call: TRBV7-9; d_call: TRBD2; cdr3_aa: CASSLALAGEETQYF; cdr3_nt: TGTGCCAGCAGCTTAGCGCTAGCGGGGGAAGAGACCCAGTACTTC
j_call: TRBJ1-1; clone_size: .; v_call: TRBV29-1; d_call: TRBD1; cdr3_aa: CSVRDSMNTEAFF; cdr3_nt: TGCAGCGTTCGGGACAGCATGAACACTGAAGCTTTCTTT
j_call: TRBJ2-7; clone_size: many; v_call: TRBV20-1; d_call: .; cdr3_aa: CSALTQASSYEQYF; cdr3_nt: TGCAGTGCTTTAACCCAGGCCAGCTCCTACGAGCAGTACTTC
j_call: TRBJ2-2; clone_size: many; v_call: TRBV10-3; d_call: .; cdr3_aa: CAISAGTSANTGELFF; cdr3_nt: TGTGCCATCAGTGCCGGGACTTCGGCTAACACCGGGGAGCTGTTTTTT
j_call: TRBJ2-7; clone_size: many; v_call: TRBV12-3/TRBV12-4; d_call: .; cdr3_aa: CASSLEVSRSYEQYF; cdr3_nt: TGTGCCAGCAGTTTAGAGGTCTCCAGGTCCTACGAGCAGTACTTC
j_call: TRBJ2-5; clone_size: many; v_call: TRBV10-3; d_call: .; cdr3_aa: CAISENGQETQYF; cdr3_nt: TGTGCCATCAGTGAAAATGGACAAGAGACCCAGTACTTC
j_call: TRBJ2-1; clone_size: medium-sized; v_call: TRBV7-3; d_call: .; cdr3_aa: CASSSVNGENEQFF; cdr3_nt: TGTGCCAGCAGCTCAGTAAACGGGGAGAATGAGCAGTTCTTC
j_call: TRBJ2-2; clone_size: many; v_call: TRBV5-1; d_call: .; cdr3_aa: CASQPGQNTGELFF; cdr3_nt: TGCGCCAGCCAACCGGGACAGAACACCGGGGAGCTGTTTTTT
j_call: TRBJ1-3; clone_size: many; v_call: TRBV12-3/TRBV12-4; d_call: .; cdr3_aa: CASSSPDASSGNTIYF; cdr3_nt: TGTGCCAGCAGTTCTCCCGACGCTAGCTCTGGAAACACCATATATTTT
j_call: TRBJ2-5; clone_size: many; v_call: TRBV5-1; d_call: TRBD1; cdr3_aa: CASSIRDRGETQYF; cdr3_nt: TGCGCCAGCAGCATCCGGGACAGGGGAGAGACCCAGTACTTC
j_call: TRBJ2-3; clone_size: .; v_call: TRBV20-1; d_call: .; cdr3_aa: CSARVQGTQYF; cdr3_nt: TGCAGTGCTAGAGTTCAGGGTACGCAGTATTTT
j_call: TRBJ1-5; clone_size: medium-sized; v_call: TRBV27; d_call: .; cdr3_aa: CASSLQGIGQPQHF; cdr3_nt: TGTGCCAGCAGTTTACAGGGTATAGGACAGCCCCAGCATTTT
j_call: TRBJ1-1; clone_size: many; v_call: TRBV20-1; d_call: .; cdr3_aa: CSARRGAGNTEAFF; cdr3_nt: TGCAGTGCTAGAAGGGGGGCGGGAAACACTGAAGCTTTCTTT
j_call: TRBJ2-5; clone_size: many; v_call: TRBV27; d_call: .; cdr3_aa: CASSFSAEWGETQYF; cdr3_nt: TGTGCCAGCAGTTTTTCGGCGGAGTGGGGGGAGACCCAGTACTTC
j_call: TRBJ2-1; clone_size: few; v_call: TRBV7-9; d_call: TRBD2; cdr3_aa: CASSPGTSGTHVFF; cdr3_nt: TGTGCCAGCAGCCCCGGGACTAGCGGGACACATGTGTTCTTC
j_call: TRBJ1-5; clone_size: few; v_call: TRBV7-9; d_call: .; cdr3_aa: CASSGDGYSSQHF; cdr3_nt: TGTGCCAGCAGCGGAGATGGGTATTCGTCCCAGCATTTT
j_call: TRBJ2-5; clone_size: many; v_call: TRBV10-3; d_call: TRBD1; cdr3_aa: CAISSQGAEETQYF; cdr3_nt: TGTGCCATCAGTTCACAGGGGGCAGAAGAGACCCAGTACTTC
j_call: TRBJ2-1; clone_size: .; v_call: TRBV3-1; d_call: .; cdr3_aa: CASSQDRLAYNEQFF; cdr3_nt: TGTGCCAGCAGCCAAGATCGGCTAGCCTACAATGAGCAGTTCTTC
j_call: TRBJ1-1; clone_size: many; v_call: TRBV20-1; d_call: TRBD1; cdr3_aa: CSAESDREGNTEAFF; cdr3_nt: TGCAGTGCAGAAAGTGACAGGGAAGGGAACACTGAAGCTTTCTTT